Below are 12 T cell receptor beta chains sequenced from a single sample in a study of T cells in Graves' hyperthyroidism and ophthalmopathy. Researchers took RNA transcripts and amplified the TCR beta CDR3 regions from them. The HTBI primer set served for first-round RT-PCR of the TCR CDR3. TCRdb re-analysed the multiplex PCR reads in MiXCR, keeping a single row per CDR3 protein. The table lists 490,000 or so distinct CDR3 sequences, about 22% of them singletons. The sample taken for sequencing was blood. Receptor source: a woman in her seventies with Graves' ophthalmopathy.

This clonotype was recorded many times. The chain recombines TRBV6-1 with TRBJ2-1; D might be TRBD1 (5 bases). Germline-derived CDR1 and CDR2 are MNHNS and SASEGT. Trimming left V 5 bases short and J 1 base short, with 12 bases between. The CDR3 length is 15 residues. The CDR3, as DNA: TGTGCCAGCAGTAAAGAACAGGTTTCCTACAATGAGCAGTTCTTC. Residues: CASSKEQVSYNEQFF.

This clonotype has only one observation. V and J are TRBV12-5 and TRBJ2-3; D is tentatively TRBD1 or TRBD2 (5 bases each). This CDR3 comprises 17 residues. V was trimmed by 1 base and J by 4 bases, leaving 18 bases between them. The V gene's germline CDR1 is LGHNT and CDR2 FRNRAP. The CDR3 protein is CASGLEGWERFPDTQYF. The CDR3 DNA reads as TGTGCTAGTGGTTTGGAGGGGTGGGAGAGGTTTCCAGATACGCAGTATTTT. The full variable domain, completed using reference TRBV12-5 and TRBJ2-3, is DARVTQTPRHKVTEMGQEVTMRCQPILGHNTVFWYRQTMMQGLELLAYFRNRAPLDDSGMPKDRFSAEMPDATLATLKIQPSEPRDSAVYFCASGLEGWERFPDTQYFGPGTRLTVL.

This clonotype was seen at least ten times. CDR3 sequence: CASIPAMESDTQYF. DNA of the CDR3: TGTGCCAGCATCCCTGCTATGGAGTCAGATACGCAGTATTTT. The chain combines TRBV12-3 or TRBV12-4 with TRBJ2-3; D call uncertain. The CDR3 covers 14 residues. Deletions cut 7 bases from V and 4 bases from J, with 15 bases between.

This clonotype turned up a few times. The chain couples TRBV15 to TRBJ2-2; possibly TRBD1 or TRBD2 for D (6 bases each). Trimming removed 8 bases at V and 3 bases at J, with 13 bases between. The CDR3 runs to 14 residues. The germline V gene encodes CDR1 LNHNV and CDR2 YYDKDF (reference sequence). CDR3 DNA sequence: TGTGCCACCCACTGGGGGGCTGACACCGGGGAGCTGTTTTTT. This encodes CATHWGADTGELFF.

In its sample, this clonotype was seen a few times. DNA for the CDR3: TGTGCCAGCAGCTCGGGACGGTTCACCGGGGAGCTGTTTTTT. Translated: CASSSGRFTGELFF. The rearrangement joins TRBV7-2 to TRBJ2-2; D is possibly TRBD1 or TRBD2 (5 bases each). There are 14 residues in the CDR3. V lost 4 bases and J lost 4, with 10 bases in between. The germline CDR1 and CDR2 sequences are SGHTA and FQGNSA.

This chain uses TRBV18 with TRBJ2-7, with D unresolved. Germline V gives CDR1 KGHSH, CDR2 LQKENI. V lost 0 bases and J lost 0, with 6 bases in between. The CDR3 loop spans 14 amino acids. CDR3: CASSPPGFSYEQYF. CDR3 nucleotides: TGTGCCAGCTCACCACCAGGTTTCTCCTACGAGCAGTACTTC.

This clonotype was seen only a few times. The chain employs TRBV6-2 or TRBV6-3 and TRBJ2-7; TRBD1 matches 8 bases. Trimming took 6 bases from V and 5 from J; bases not matched to a gene: 6. Germline loops: CDR1 MNHEY, CDR2 SVGEGT. This CDR3 comprises 13 residues. The CDR3 loop reads CASRSSGGNEQYF. Here the CDR3 DNA reads TGTGCCAGCAGGTCCTCAGGGGGCAACGAGCAGTACTTC.

This clonotype occurred a few times. The J gene is TRBJ2-3, the V gene TRBV25-1; the match to TRBD2 covers 7 bases. This CDR3 region has 17 residues. Germline CDR1 MGHDK, CDR2 SYGVNS. The J segment lost 2 bases and the V segment lost 5 bases, leaving 13 bases of the junction unmatched. CDR3 residues: CASSSTAGVGYTDTQYF. CDR3 coding DNA: TGTGCCAGCAGTTCCACCGCGGGGGTAGGATACACAGATACGCAGTATTTT.

The rearrangement joins TRBV5-1 to TRBJ2-1; D call uncertain. V was pared by 3 bases and J by 0 bases, with 10 bases between. The germline CDR1 and CDR2 sequences are SGHRS and YFSETQ. This CDR3 is 15 amino acids long. The chain's CDR3 is CASSSDHSSYNEQFF. The CDR3, as DNA: TGCGCCAGCAGCTCGGACCACAGCTCCTACAATGAGCAGTTCTTC.

Concerning this clonotype: A read error is possible here, since a much larger clone lies one base away. The J gene is TRBJ2-7, the V gene TRBV28; 9 nucleotides align to TRBD2. The CDR3 contains 16 residues. Germline V CDR1 and CDR2: MDHEN, SYDVKM. CDR3 region: CASSLGAGGSSYGQYF. Here the CDR3 DNA reads TGTGCCAGCAGTTTAGGGGCGGGAGGGTCCTCCTACGGGCAGTACTTC.

The CDR3 reads CASRPGGSGSEQFF. The CDR3 coding sequence is TGTGCCAGCAGGCCAGGGGGTAGCGGGAGCGAGCAGTTCTTC. The V call is TRBV7-2, the J call TRBJ2-1, with 9 bases that match TRBD2. V lost 6 bases to trimming and J lost 10 bases; unmatched junction nucleotides: 10. CDR3 length: 14 amino acids. Looked up from germline, CDR1 is SGHTA and CDR2 is FQGNSA.

This rearrangement joins TRBV6-2 or TRBV6-3 to TRBJ1-5; tentatively, D is TRBD1 (5 bases). CDR3 size: 15 residues. CDR1 is MNHEY and CDR2 is SVGEGT in the germline V gene. Between the trimmed V and J ends, which lost 2 bases and 0 bases, there was a span of 8 bases. The CDR3: CASSYDSYSNQPQHF. The CDR3 bases are TGTGCCAGCAGTTACGACAGTTATAGCAATCAGCCCCAGCATTTT.